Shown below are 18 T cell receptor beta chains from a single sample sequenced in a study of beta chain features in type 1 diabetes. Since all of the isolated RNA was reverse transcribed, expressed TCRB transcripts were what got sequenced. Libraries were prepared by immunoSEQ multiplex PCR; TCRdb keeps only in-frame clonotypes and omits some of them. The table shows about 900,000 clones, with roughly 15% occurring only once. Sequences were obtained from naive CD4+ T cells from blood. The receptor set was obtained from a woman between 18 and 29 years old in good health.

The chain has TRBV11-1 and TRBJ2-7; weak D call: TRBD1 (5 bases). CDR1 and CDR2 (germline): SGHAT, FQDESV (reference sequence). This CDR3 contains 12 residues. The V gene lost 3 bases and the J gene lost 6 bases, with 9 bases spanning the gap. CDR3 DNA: TGTGCCAGCAGCTTCTTGGGGCGCGAGCAGTACTTC. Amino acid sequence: CASSFLGREQYF.

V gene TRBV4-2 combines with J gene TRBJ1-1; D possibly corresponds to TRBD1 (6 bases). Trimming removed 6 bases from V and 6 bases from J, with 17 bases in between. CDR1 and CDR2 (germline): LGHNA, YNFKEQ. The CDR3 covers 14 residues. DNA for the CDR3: TGTGCCAGCAGGACGGAAAGGGGGTTTGCTGAAGCTTTCTTT. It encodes CASRTERGFAEAFF.

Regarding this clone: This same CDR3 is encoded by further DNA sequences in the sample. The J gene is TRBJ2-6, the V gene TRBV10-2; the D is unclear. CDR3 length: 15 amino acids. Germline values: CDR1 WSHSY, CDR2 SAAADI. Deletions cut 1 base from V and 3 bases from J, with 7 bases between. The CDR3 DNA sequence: TGCGCCAGCAGTGAGTGGGTTAGTGGGGCCAACGTCCTGACTTTC. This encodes CASSEWVSGANVLTF.

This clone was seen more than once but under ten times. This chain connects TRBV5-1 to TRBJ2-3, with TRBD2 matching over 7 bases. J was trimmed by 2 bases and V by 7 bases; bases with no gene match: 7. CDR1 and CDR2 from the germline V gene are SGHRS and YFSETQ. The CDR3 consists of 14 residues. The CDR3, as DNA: TGCGCCAGCGGAGGGCTAGCGGTCACAGATACGCAGTATTTT. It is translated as CASGGLAVTDTQYF. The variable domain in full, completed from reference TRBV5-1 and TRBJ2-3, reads KAGVTQTPRYLIKTRGQQVTLSCSPISGHRSVSWYQQTPGQGLQFLFEYFSETQRNKGNFPGRFSGRQFSNSRSEMNVSTLELGDSALYLCASGGLAVTDTQYFGPGTRLTVL.

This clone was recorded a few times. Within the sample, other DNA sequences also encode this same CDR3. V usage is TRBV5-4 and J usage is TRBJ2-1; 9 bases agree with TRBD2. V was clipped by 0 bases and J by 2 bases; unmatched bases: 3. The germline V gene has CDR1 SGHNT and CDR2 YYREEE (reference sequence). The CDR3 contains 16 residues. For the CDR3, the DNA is TGTGCCAGCAGCTTGGGCTCTAGCGGGACCTACAATGAGCAGTTCTTC. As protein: CASSLGSSGTYNEQFF.

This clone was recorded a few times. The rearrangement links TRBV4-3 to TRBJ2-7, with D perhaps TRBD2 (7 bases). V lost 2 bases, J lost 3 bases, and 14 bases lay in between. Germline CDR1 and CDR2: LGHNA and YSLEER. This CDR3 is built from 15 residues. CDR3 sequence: CASSQRGGYSYEQYF. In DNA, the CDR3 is TGCGCCAGCAGCCAAAGGGGGGGGTACAGCTACGAGCAGTACTTC.

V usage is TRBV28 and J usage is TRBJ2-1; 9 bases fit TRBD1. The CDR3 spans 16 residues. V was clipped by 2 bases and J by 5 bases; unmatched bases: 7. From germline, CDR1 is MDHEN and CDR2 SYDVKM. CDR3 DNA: TGTGCCAGCAGTTTAGCGACAGGGGGGCCGAACAATGAGCAGTTCTTC. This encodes CASSLATGGPNNEQFF.

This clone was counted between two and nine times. In nucleotides, the CDR3 is TGTGCCAGCAGCACCCGACAGAGAGACTACAATGAGCAGTTCTTC. Protein product: CASSTRQRDYNEQFF. The genes are TRBV7-9 and TRBJ2-1, with D perhaps TRBD1 (5 bases). The CDR3 loop spans 15 amino acids. Germline values: CDR1 SEHNR, CDR2 FQNEAQ (reference sequence). Trimming removed 5 bases at V and 3 bases at J, with 14 bases between.

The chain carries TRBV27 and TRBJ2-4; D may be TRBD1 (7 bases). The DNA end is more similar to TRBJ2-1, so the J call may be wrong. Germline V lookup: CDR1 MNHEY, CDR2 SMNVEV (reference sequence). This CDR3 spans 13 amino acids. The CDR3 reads CASSTTGRSIQFF. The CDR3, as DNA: TGTGCCAGCAGTACGACAGGGAGGTCCATTCAGTTCTTC.

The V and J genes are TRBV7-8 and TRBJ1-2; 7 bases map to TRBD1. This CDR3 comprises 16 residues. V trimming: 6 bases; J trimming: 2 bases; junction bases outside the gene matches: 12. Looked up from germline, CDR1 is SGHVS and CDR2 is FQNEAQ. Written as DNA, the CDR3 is TGTGCCAGCAGTCCACTTCCCGGGACAGACAACTATGGCTACACCTTC. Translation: CASSPLPGTDNYGYTF.

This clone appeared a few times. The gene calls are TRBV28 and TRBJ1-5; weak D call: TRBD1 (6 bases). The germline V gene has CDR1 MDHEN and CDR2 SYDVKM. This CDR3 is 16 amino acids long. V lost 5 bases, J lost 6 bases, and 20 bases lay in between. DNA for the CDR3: TGTGCCAGCAGTCCAGAGGGGGGAGGGTTAGGTCAGCCCCAGCATTTT. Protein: CASSPEGGGLGQPQHF.

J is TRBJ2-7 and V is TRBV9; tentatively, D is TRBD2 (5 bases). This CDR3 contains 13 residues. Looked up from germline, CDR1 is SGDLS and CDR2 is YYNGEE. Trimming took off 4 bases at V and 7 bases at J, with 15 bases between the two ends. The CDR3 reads CASSSQRVGEQYF. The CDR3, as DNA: TGTGCCAGCAGCTCCCAGAGGGTCGGGGAGCAGTACTTC.

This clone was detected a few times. CDR3 region: CASSFLDRGQFF. The CDR3 DNA follows: TGTGCCAGCAGCTTCCTCGACAGGGGACAGTTCTTC. V usage is TRBV11-2 and J usage is TRBJ2-1; 8 positions match TRBD1. Germline V gives CDR1 SGHAT, CDR2 FQNNGV. The CDR3 loop spans 12 amino acids. V lost 3 bases, J lost 13 bases, and 5 bases stayed unmatched.

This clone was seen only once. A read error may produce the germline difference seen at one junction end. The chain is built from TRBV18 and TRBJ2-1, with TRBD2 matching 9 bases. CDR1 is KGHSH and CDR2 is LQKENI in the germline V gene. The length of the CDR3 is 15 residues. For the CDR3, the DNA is TGTGCCAGCTCACCATTGGCGGGAGGGTACAATGAGCAGCTCTTC. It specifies CASSPLAGGYNEQLF.

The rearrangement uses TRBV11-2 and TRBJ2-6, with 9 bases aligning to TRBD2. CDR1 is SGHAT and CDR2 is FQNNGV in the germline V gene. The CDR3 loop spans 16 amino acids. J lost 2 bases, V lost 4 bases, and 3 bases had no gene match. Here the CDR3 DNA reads TGTGCCAGCAGCTCCAGGACTAGCGCTGGGGCCAACGTCCTGACTTTC. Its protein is CASSSRTSAGANVLTF.

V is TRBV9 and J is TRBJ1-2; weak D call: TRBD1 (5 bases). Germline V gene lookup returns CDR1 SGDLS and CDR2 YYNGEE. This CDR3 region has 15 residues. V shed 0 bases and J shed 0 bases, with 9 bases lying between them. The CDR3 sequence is CASSVGGIANYGYTF. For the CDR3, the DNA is TGTGCCAGCAGCGTAGGGGGCATAGCTAACTATGGCTACACCTTC. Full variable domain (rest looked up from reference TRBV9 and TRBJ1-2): DSGVTQTPKHLITATGQRVTLRCSPRSGDLSVYWYQQSLDQGLQFLIQYYNGEERAKGNILERFSAQQFPDLHSELNLSSLELGDSALYFCASSVGGIANYGYTFGSGTRLTVV.

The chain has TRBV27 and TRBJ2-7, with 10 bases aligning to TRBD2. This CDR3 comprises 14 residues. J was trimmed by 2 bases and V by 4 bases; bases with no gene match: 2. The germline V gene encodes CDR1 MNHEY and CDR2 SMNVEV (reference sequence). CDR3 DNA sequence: TGTGCCAGCAGTTCCGGGACTAGCGCCTACGAGCAGTACTTC. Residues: CASSSGTSAYEQYF.

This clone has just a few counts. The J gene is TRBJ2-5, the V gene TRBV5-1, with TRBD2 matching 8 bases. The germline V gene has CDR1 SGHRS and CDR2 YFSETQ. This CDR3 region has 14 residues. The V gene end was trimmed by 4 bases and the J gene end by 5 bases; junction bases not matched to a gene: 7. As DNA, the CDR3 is TGCGCCAGCAGCAACGGACTAGCTGGGGAGACCCAGTACTTC. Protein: CASSNGLAGETQYF. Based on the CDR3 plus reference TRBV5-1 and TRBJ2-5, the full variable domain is KAGVTQTPRYLIKTRGQQVTLSCSPISGHRSVSWYQQTPGQGLQFLFEYFSETQRNKGNFPGRFSGRQFSNSRSEMNVSTLELGDSALYLCASSNGLAGETQYFGPGTRLLVL.